This T cell receptor beta chain was found in a study of CD8 T cells in Susac syndrome. Study findings and constraints: The TCR sequencing and HLA analysis in the study involved a relatively small number of individuals, as the study acknowledged.

Regarding this clonotype: Its antigen is unknown.

Germline loops: CDR1 DFQATT, CDR2 SNEGSKA (reference sequence). V was pared by 6 bases and J by 5 bases, with 8 bases of the junction left unmatched. The CDR3 sequence is 14 residues long. The authors reverse transcribed roughly 0.5 to 1 ug RNA with random hexamers. Across 54 Vbeta and 13 Jbeta, TCR beta CDR3 was amplified with immunoSEQ multiplex PCR. TCRdb fed the immunoSEQ multiplex PCR reads into MiXCR, producing one record per CDR3 protein. Here the sample spans 150,000 to 200,000 distinct CDR3 sequences, roughly 94% being singletons. It was negative isolation that provided the CD8+ and CD4+ T cells, whereas TEMRA cells were enriched by FACS.

The receptor was derived from a human donor in good health. The specimen was CD4+ T cells from PBMCs. The chain employs TRBV20-1 and TRBJ2-7; TRBD2 aligns across 12 bases. CDR3 nucleotide sequence: TGCAGTGCAACCACTAGCGGGGGGTTAGACGAGCAGTACTTC. Amino acids: CSATTSGGLDEQYF.